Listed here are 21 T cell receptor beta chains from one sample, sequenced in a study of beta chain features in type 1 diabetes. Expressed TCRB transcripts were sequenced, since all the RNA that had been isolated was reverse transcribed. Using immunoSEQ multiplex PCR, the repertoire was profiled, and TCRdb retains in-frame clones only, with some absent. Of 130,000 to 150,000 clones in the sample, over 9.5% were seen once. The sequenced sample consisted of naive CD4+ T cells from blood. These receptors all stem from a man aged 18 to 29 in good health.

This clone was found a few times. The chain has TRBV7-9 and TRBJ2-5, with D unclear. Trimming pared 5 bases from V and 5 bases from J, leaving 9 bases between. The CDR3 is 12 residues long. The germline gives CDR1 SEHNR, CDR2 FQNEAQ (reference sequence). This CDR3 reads CASSPQRETQYF. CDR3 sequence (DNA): TGTGCCAGCAGCCCCCAGAGGGAGACCCAGTACTTC.

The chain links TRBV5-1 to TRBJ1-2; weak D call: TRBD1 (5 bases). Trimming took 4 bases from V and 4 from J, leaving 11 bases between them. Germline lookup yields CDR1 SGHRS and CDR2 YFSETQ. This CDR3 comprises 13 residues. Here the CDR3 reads CASSPREAYGYTF. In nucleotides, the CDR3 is TGCGCCAGCAGCCCCAGGGAGGCCTATGGCTACACCTTC.

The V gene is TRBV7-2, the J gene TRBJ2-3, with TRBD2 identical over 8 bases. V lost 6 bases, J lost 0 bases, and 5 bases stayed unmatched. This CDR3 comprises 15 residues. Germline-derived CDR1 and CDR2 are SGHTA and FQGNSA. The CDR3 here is CASSQERGSTDTQYF. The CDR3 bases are TGTGCCAGCAGTCAAGAGCGGGGGAGCACAGATACGCAGTATTTT.

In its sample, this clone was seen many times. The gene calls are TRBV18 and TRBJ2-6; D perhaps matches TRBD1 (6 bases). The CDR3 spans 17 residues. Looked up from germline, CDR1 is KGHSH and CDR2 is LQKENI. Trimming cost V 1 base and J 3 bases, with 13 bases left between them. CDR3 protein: CASSPQGQGSGANVLTF. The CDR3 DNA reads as TGTGCCAGCTCACCACAGGGACAAGGAAGTGGGGCCAACGTCCTGACTTTC.

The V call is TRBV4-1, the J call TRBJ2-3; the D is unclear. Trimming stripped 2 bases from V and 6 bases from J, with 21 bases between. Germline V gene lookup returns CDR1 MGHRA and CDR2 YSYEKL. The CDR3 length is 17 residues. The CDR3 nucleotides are TGCGCCAGCAGCCAACCGCTTAGACGGCGGCTAGGCGATACGCAGTATTTT. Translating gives CASSQPLRRRLGDTQYF.

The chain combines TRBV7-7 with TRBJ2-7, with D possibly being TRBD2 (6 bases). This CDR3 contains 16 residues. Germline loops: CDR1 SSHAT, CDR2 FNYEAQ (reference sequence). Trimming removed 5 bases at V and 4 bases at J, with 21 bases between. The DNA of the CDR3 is TGTGCCAGCAGCCCCCCCGGGGGAGGTTCCTTTTACGAGCAGTACTTC. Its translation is CASSPPGGGSFYEQYF.

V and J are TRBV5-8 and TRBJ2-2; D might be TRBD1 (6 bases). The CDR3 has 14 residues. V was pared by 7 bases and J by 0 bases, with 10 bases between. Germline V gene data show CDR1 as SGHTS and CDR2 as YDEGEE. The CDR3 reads CASDRQSNTGELFF. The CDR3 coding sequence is TGTGCCAGCGACAGGCAGTCGAACACCGGGGAGCTGTTTTTT.

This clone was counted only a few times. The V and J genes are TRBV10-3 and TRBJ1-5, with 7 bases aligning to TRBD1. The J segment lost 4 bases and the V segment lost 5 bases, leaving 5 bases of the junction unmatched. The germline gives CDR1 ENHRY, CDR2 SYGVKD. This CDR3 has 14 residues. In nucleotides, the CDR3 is TGTGCCATCAGTCCCGACAGGGCAAATCAGCCCCAGCATTTT. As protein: CAISPDRANQPQHF.

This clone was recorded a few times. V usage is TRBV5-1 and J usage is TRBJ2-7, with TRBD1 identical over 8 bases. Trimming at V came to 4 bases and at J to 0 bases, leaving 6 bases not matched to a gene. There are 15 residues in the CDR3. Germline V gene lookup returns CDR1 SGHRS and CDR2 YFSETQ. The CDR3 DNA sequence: TGCGCCAGCAGCCGGTGGACAGGGTCCTCCTACGAGCAGTACTTC. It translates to CASSRWTGSSYEQYF.

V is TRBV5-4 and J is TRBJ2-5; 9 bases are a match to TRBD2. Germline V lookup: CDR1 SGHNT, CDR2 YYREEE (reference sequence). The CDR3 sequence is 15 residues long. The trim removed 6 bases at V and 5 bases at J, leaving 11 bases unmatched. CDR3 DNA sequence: TGTGCCAGCACCTATAGCGGGGGCCTCCCGGAGACCCAGTACTTC. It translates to CASTYSGGLPETQYF.

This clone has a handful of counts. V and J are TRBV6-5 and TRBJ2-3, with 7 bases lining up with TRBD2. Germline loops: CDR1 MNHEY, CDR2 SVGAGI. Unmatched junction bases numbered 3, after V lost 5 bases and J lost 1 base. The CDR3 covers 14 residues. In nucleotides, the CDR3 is TGTGCCAGCAGTGATGCGGGGGGCACAGATACGCAGTATTTT. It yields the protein CASSDAGGTDTQYF.

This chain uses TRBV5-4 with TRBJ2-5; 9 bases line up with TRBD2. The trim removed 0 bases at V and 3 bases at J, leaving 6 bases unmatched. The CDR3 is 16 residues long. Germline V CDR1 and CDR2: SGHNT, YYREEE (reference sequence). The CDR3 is CASSLVASGDKETQYF. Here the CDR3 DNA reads TGTGCCAGCAGCTTGGTGGCTAGCGGGGACAAAGAGACCCAGTACTTC.

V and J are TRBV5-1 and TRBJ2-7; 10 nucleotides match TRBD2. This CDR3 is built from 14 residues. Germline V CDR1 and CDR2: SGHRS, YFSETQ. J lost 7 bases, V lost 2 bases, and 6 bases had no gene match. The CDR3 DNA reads TGCGCCAGCAGCTTAGCGGGGGGGCCAGTGGAGCAGTACTTC. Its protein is CASSLAGGPVEQYF.

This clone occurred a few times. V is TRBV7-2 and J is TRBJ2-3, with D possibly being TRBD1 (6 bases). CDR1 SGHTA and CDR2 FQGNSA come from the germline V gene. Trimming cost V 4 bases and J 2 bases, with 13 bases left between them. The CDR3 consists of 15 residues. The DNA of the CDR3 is TGTGCCAGCAGCTCCACGGGACAAGTCACAGATACGCAGTATTTT. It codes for CASSSTGQVTDTQYF.

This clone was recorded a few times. The CDR3 spells CASSLGNRDYGYTF. CDR3 coding DNA: TGTGCCAGCAGCTTAGGAAACAGGGATTATGGCTACACCTTC. The rearrangement uses TRBV7-6 and TRBJ1-2, with TRBD1 as a possible D gene (6 bases). CDR3 length: 14 residues. Between the trimmed V and J ends, which lost 1 base and 5 bases, there was a span of 11 bases. The germline CDR1 and CDR2 sequences are SGHVS and FNYEAQ.

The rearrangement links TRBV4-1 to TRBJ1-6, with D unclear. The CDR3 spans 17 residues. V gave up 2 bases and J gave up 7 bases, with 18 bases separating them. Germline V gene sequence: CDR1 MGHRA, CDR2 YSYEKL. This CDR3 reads CASSQSVLSTENSPLHF. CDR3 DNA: TGCGCCAGCAGCCAAAGCGTTTTGAGCACGGAAAATTCACCCCTCCACTTT.

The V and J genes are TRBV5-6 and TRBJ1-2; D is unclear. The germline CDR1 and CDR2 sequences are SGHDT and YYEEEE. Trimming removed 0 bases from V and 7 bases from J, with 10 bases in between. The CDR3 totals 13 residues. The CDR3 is CASSLGVTSGYTF. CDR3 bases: TGTGCCAGCAGCTTGGGGGTTACTAGTGGCTACACCTTC.

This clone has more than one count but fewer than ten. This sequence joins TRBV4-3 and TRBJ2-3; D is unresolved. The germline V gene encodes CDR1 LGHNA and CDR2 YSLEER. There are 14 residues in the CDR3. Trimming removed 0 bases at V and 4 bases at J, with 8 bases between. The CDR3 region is CASSQDHTADTQYF. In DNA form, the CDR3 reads TGCGCCAGCAGCCAAGATCATACGGCAGATACGCAGTATTTT.

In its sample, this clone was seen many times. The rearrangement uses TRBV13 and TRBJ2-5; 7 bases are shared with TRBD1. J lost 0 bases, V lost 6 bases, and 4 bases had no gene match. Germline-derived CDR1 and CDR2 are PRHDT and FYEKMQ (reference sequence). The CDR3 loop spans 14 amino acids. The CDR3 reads CASRATGYQETQYF. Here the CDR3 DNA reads TGTGCCAGCAGGGCGACAGGGTACCAAGAGACCCAGTACTTC.

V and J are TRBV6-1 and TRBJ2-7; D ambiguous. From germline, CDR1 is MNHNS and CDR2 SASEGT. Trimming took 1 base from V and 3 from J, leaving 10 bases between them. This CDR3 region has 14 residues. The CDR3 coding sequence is TGTGCCAGCAGTGAAGTATTAGCATTCTACGAGCAGTACTTC. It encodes CASSEVLAFYEQYF.

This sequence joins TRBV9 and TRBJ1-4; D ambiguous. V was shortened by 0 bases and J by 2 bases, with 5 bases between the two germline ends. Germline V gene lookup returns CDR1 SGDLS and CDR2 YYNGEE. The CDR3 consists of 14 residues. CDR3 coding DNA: TGTGCCAGCAGCGTAGTCGCGACTAATGAAAAACTGTTTTTT. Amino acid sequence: CASSVVATNEKLFF.